This TCR beta chain was documented in a study of blood T cell repertoires in COVID-19. Whole-study context: T cells, B-cell-depleted T cells, or PBMCs provided the cDNA or gDNA that served as material.

This CDR3 spans 17 amino acids. After removal of 5 bases from V and 3 bases from J, the junction contained 13 bases not matched to a gene. Germline CDR1 reads MNHEY; CDR2 reads SMNVEV (reference sequence). As processed by the authors: Scientists estimated how many nucleated cells there were by amplifying reference gene primers. The assay was immunoSEQ multiplex PCR, and TCRdb's table has in-frame clones only and misses some. For V, J and clone size, that table is used; D and trimming come from the DNA. The data show more than 200,000 clones, around 90% seen once. The genes are TRBV27 and TRBJ2-1, with TRBD2 matching 7 bases. The sequenced material came from PBMCs or T cells enriched from blood (not recorded which). The clonotype was recovered from a woman aged 45-65 years who had recovered from COVID-19. CDR3 bases: TGTGCCAGCAGTCTCCTCGGACTAGGCCGGATCTACAATGAGCAGTTCTTC. Protein product: CASSLLGLGRIYNEQFF.